A selection of T cell receptor beta chains follows, all from one sample in a study of cytomegalovirus exposure and HLA in healthy donors. The method was immunoSEQ multiplex PCR; TCRdb's version includes in-frame clones alone and lacks a portion of them. The repertoire has roughly 84,000 clones, around 66% of them found once; the top ten carry about 15%. Sequenced input: PBMCs. The receptors stem from a woman aged 40-49 years in good health and CMV-seropositive. Each CDR3 is given with its conserved first and last residue. Expanded clones are given a class, and other clones once, few, many or no size at all.

V gene: TRBV4-1
J gene: TRBJ2-3
clone size: .
CDR3 protein: CASSQDSGIADTQYF

V gene: TRBV6-5
J gene: TRBJ1-2
clone size: .
CDR3 protein: CASSYSSYGDGYTF

V gene: TRBV5-1
J gene: TRBJ2-2
clone size: .
CDR3 protein: CASSFGPTARPGELFF

V gene: TRBV5-1
J gene: TRBJ2-1
clone size: .
CDR3 protein: CASSPTPTGDSYNEQFF

V gene: TRBV9
J gene: TRBJ1-4
clone size: few
CDR3 protein: CASSGGGSLEKLFF

V gene: TRBV19
J gene: TRBJ1-3
clone size: few
CDR3 protein: CASSNAAASGNTIYF

V gene: TRBV4-2
J gene: TRBJ2-7
clone size: few
CDR3 protein: CASSQPGLAADYEQYF

V gene: TRBV7-2
J gene: TRBJ2-7
clone size: .
CDR3 protein: CASSPLSGRAWGEQYF

V gene: TRBV10-3
J gene: TRBJ1-1
clone size: .
CDR3 protein: CAISEREGTEAFF

V gene: TRBV9
J gene: TRBJ2-1
clone size: .
CDR3 protein: CASSVAGDTLFDEQFF

V gene: TRBV7-7
J gene: TRBJ2-1
clone size: .
CDR3 protein: CASSPRVSSAYNEQFF

V gene: TRBV6-5
J gene: TRBJ1-2
clone size: few
CDR3 protein: CASRVRGLVDGYTF

V gene: TRBV29-1
J gene: TRBJ1-2
clone size: .
CDR3 protein: CSSTQGDGYTF

V gene: TRBV5-4
J gene: TRBJ2-3
clone size: .
CDR3 protein: CASSLGLAGSTDTQYF

V gene: TRBV27
J gene: TRBJ2-3
clone size: .
CDR3 protein: CASSLTSGSSTDTQYF

V gene: TRBV4-1
J gene: TRBJ1-2
clone size: .
CDR3 protein: CASSHRPFGGGDYGYTF

V gene: TRBV5-4
J gene: TRBJ2-1
clone size: .
CDR3 protein: CASTGGGRLNEQFF

V gene: TRBV5-6
J gene: TRBJ2-1
clone size: few
CDR3 protein: CASSPAGKHNEQFF

V gene: TRBV9
J gene: TRBJ1-1
clone size: .
CDR3 protein: CASSVASMNTEAFF

V gene: TRBV28
J gene: TRBJ2-3
clone size: .
CDR3 protein: CASSSNPRPTSKSTDTQYF

V gene: TRBV11-2
J gene: TRBJ2-2
clone size: .
CDR3 protein: CASSQAGGLVGELFF

V gene: TRBV6-1
J gene: TRBJ1-4
clone size: .
CDR3 protein: CASSEAVEGKEKLFF

V gene: TRBV6-1
J gene: TRBJ2-7
clone size: .
CDR3 protein: CASTQGAPLSYEQYF

V gene: TRBV2
J gene: TRBJ2-5
clone size: .
CDR3 protein: CASSEGLAETQYF

V gene: TRBV7-9
J gene: TRBJ2-5
clone size: .
CDR3 protein: CASNTPGTSETQYF

V gene: TRBV6-5
J gene: TRBJ2-2
clone size: once
CDR3 protein: CASTLTGPGELFF

V gene: TRBV29-1
J gene: TRBJ1-5
clone size: .
CDR3 protein: CSVELAGVDQPQHF

V gene: TRBV7-9
J gene: TRBJ2-1
clone size: .
CDR3 protein: CASSLGLAGGRDYNEQFF

V gene: TRBV2
J gene: TRBJ2-7
clone size: .
CDR3 protein: CASLGLENYEQYF

V gene: TRBV6-6
J gene: TRBJ2-3
clone size: .
CDR3 protein: CASTPSGQGADTQYF

V gene: TRBV19
J gene: TRBJ2-5
clone size: .
CDR3 protein: CASSIAPRTSGMNQETQYF